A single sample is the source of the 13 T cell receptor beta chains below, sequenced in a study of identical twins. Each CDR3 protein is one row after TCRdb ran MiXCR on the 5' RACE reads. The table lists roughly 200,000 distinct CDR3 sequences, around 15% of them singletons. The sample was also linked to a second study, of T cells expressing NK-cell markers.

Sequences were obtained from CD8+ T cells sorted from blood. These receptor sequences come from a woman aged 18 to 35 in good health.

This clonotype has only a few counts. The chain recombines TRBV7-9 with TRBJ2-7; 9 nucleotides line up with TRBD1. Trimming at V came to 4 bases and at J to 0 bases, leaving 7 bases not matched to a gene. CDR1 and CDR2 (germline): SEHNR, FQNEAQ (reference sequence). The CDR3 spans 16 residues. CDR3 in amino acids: CASSSVTGGVSYEQYF. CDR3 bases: TGTGCCAGCAGCTCTGTAACAGGGGGCGTCTCCTACGAGCAGTACTTC.

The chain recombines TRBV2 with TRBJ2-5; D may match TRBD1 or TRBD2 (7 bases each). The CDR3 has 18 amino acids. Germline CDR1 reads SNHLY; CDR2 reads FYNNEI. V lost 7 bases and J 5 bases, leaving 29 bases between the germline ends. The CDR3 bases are TGTGCCAGCAACGGGGGGCAGGGGGTACTTGGAGCTTTGGAGACCCAGTACTTC. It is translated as CASNGGQGVLGALETQYF.

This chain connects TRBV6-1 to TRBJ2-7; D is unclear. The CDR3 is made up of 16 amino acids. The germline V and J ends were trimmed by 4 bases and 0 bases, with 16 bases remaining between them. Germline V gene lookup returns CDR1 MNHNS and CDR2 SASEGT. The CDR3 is CASSVEVFTPSYEQYF. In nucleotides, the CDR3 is TGTGCCAGCAGTGTAGAGGTGTTTACTCCCTCCTACGAGCAGTACTTC.

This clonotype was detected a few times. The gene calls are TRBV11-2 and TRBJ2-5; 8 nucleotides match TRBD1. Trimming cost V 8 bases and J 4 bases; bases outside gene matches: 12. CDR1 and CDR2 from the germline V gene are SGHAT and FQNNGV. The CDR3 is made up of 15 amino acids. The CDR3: CASQRRGQVGETQYF. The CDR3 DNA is TGTGCCAGCCAACGACGGGGACAGGTGGGAGAGACCCAGTACTTC.

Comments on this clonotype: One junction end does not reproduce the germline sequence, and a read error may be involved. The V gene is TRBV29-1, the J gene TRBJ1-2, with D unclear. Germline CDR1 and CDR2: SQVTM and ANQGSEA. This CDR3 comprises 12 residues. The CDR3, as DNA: TGCAGCGTTGAAGTTTCCTACTATCGCTACACCTTC. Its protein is CSVEVSYYRYTF. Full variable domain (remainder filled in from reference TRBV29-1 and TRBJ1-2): SAVISQKPSRDICQRGTSLTIQCQVDSQVTMMFWYRQQPGQSLTLIATANQGSEATYESGFVIDKFPISRPNLTFSTLTVSNMSPEDSSIYLCSVEVSYYRYTFGSGTRLTVV.

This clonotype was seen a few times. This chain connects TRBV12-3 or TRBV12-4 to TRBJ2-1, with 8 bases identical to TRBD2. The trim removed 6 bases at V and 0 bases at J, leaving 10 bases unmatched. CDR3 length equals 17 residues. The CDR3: CASRGLTSVRSYNEQFF. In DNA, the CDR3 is TGTGCCAGCAGGGGACTGACTAGCGTTCGCTCCTACAATGAGCAGTTCTTC.

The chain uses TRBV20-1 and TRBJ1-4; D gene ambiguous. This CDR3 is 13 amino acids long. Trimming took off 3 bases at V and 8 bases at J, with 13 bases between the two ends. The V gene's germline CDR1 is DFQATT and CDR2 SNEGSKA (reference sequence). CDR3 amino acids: CSASWYWGEKLFF. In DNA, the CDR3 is TGCAGTGCTAGTTGGTACTGGGGAGAAAAACTGTTTTTT.

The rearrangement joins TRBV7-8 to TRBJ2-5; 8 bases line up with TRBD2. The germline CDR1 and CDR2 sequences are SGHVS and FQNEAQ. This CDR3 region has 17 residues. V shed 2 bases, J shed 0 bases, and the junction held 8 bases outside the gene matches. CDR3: CASSLKRGPSYQETQYF. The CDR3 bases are TGTGCCAGCAGCTTAAAGCGGGGGCCCTCGTACCAAGAGACCCAGTACTTC. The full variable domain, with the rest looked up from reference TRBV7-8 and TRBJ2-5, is GAGVSQSPRYKVAKRGQDVALRCDPISGHVSLFWYQQALGQGPEFLTYFQNEAQLDKSGLPSDRFFAERPEGSVSTLKIQRTQQEDSAVYLCASSLKRGPSYQETQYFGPGTRLLVL.

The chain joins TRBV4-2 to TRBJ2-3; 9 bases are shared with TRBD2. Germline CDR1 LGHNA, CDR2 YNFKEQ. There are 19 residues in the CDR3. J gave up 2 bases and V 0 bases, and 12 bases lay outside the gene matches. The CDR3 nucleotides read TGTGCCAGCAGCCAAGATCCGGGATTTAGCGGGAGCCTCACAGATACGCAGTATTTT. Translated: CASSQDPGFSGSLTDTQYF.

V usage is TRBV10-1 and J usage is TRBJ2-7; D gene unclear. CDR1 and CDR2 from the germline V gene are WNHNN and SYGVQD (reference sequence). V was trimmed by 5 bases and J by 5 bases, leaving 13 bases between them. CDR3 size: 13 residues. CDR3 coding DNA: TGCGCCAGCAGTACCTTTAGCAACGACGAGCAGTACTTC. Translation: CASSTFSNDEQYF.

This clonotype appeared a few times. CDR3 bases: TGTGCCACCAGCATGGGGAATTTTGCCGGGGAGCTGTTTTTT. This sequence encodes CATSMGNFAGELFF. This sequence joins TRBV15 and TRBJ2-2; D uncertain. Germline CDR1 reads LNHNV; CDR2 reads YYDKDF (reference sequence). The V end was cut by 4 bases, the J end by 6 bases, with 12 bases between. This CDR3 has 14 residues.

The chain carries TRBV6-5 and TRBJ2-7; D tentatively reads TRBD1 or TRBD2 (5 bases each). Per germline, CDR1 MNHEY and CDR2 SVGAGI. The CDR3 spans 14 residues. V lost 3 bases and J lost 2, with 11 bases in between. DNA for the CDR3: TGTGCCAGCAGTTATGGGACCTCCGCCTACGAGCAGTACTTC. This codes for CASSYGTSAYEQYF.

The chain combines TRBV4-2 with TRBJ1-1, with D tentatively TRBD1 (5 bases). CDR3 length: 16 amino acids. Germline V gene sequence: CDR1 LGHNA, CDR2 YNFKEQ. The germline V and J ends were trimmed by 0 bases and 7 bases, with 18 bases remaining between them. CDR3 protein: CASSQEEWAGSDEAFF. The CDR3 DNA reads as TGTGCCAGCAGCCAAGAAGAGTGGGCAGGGAGTGATGAAGCTTTCTTT.